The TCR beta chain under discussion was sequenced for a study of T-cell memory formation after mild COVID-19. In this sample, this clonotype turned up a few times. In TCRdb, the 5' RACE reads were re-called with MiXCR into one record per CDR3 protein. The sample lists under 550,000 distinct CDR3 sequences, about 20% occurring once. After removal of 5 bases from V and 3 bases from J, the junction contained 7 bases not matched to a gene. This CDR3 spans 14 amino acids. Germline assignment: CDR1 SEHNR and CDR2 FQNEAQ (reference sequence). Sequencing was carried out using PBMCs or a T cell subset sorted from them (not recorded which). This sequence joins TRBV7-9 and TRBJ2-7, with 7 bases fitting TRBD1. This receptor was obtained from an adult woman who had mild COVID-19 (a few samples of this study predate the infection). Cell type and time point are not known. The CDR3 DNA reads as TGTGCCAGCAGCCAGGGACAGCCCATCTACGAGCAGTACTTC. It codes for CASSQGQPIYEQYF.